Reported below is one TCR beta chain. Only one count was recorded for this clonotype. What this receptor recognizes is not known. Base qualities were left out, and no much larger clone turns up one base away. The germline V gene supplies CDR1 SGHDT and CDR2 YYEEEE. Its CDR3 holds 16 amino acids, cysteine through phenylalanine. Here the CDR3 DNA is all that survives: 48 bases in frame from base 1. The library was produced with PCR. The run used an Illumina HiSeq 2500. To reduce PCR and sequencing biases, unique molecular identifiers were built into the TCR beta cDNA libraries. Approximately 500,000 cDNA molecules were obtained for every 1 to 10 million input T cells, so each molecule roughly corresponded to one T cell. Patient libraries were prepared and sequenced with the same protocol used for the earlier healthy control dataset. Within a given batch, samples were prepared together, multiplexed and sequenced on the same HiSeq lane. The authors' pipeline ran thus. MIGEC was used to process the raw barcoded reads, and molecular identifier groups with only a single read were discarded before consensus assembly and CDR3 extraction. VDJtools was used for post-analysis of the clonotype tables, and diversity was normalized by down-sampling every dataset to the size of the smallest sample. To correct batch-related cross-sample contamination, repertoire overlap clustering matched CDR3 amino acid sequences but not nucleotide sequences. The public reads were run again by TCRdb, first through fastp at Q25 and then through MiXCR, and only productive beta chains were kept. Every entry covers one CDR3 protein and lists the most common genes and DNA from its rows. TCRdb's processing, not the study's, gives the V and J calls here. This sample gives 740,000 or so distinct CDR3 sequences in total; under 70% of them show up just once. The ten largest make up over 4% of the sample.

The data were obtained in a study of post-analysis software for immune sequencing data (dated by TCRdb to about 2015). About the study as a whole: The recorded disease courses included relapsing-remitting, secondary progressive and progressive-relapsing multiple sclerosis, and some patients had no subtype annotation. The patient repertoires were set against roughly eleven previously published healthy control repertoires from donors whose ages ranged from roughly 6 to 25 years. A subset of samples was prepared in parallel using single-end sample barcoding, then pooled and co-amplified after Illumina adapter ligation.

The research as a whole found: When samples were clustered directly using the F measure, samples prepared in the same batch co-clustered strongly, which prompted a batch-effect correction. Compared with controls, multiple sclerosis patients had significantly lower normalized Chao1 diversity, a finding suggesting substantial peripheral T-cell clonal expansion. Significantly higher frequencies in patients than in controls were found for roughly 5 TRBV segments, including TRBV5-6, TRBV5-1 and TRBV20-1. The multiple sclerosis patient group was slightly younger than the control group.

To demonstrate the VDJtools post-analysis software, TCR beta repertoires were profiled from the peripheral blood of roughly 14 young patients with multiple sclerosis. The multiple sclerosis patients were children and adolescents between roughly 6 and 16 years of age. The specimen was blood. The TCR sequence derives from a girl aged 5-17 years with multiple sclerosis. Here the chain combines TRBV5-6 and TRBJ2-5, with 7 bases matching TRBD1. The tail of the sequence fits TRBJ2-7 better, so the J call may be wrong. The CDR3 is CASSLDKGGTQYEQYF. The DNA sequence follows: TGTGCCAGCAGCTTGGACAAAGGGGGCACCCAGTACGAGCAGTACTTC.